Each of the 9 T cell receptor beta chains below was sequenced from the same sample in a study of T cell repertoires in cytomegalovirus infection. TCRdb passed the reads through MiXCR, listing each CDR3 protein once. The sample has about 200,000 distinct CDR3 sequences, roughly 9% seen once. The specimen was PBMCs. Receptor source: a human donor in good health (CMV status not recorded). Some clones in this sample may be carry-over from other donors' samples.

In regard to this clonotype: Since a much larger clone is just one base distant, this may be a read error. The V and J genes are TRBV6-2 or TRBV6-3 and TRBJ2-7, with D unresolved. Germline V gene sequence: CDR1 MNHEY, CDR2 SVGEGT. With 1 base removed from V and 0 bases from J, the gap between germline ends came to 10 bases. The CDR3 is made up of 15 amino acids. In DNA, the CDR3 is TGTGCCAGCAGTTACTTGGACGGCAGCTCCTACGAGCAGTACTTC. Translation gives CASSYLDGSSYEQYF.

This clonotype was found many times. This rearrangement joins TRBV7-2 to TRBJ2-7, with a weak D call TRBD2 (7 bases). The ends were cut back, 3 bases at V and 0 bases at J, with 12 bases in the middle. The CDR3 loop spans 15 amino acids. CDR1 is SGHTA, CDR2 FQGNSA, per germline. CDR3 protein: CASSLGGPSSYEQYF. DNA for the CDR3: TGTGCCAGCAGCTTGGGGGGGCCCTCCTCCTACGAGCAGTACTTC.

This clonotype was seen repeatedly, ten times or more. V gene TRBV7-2 combines with J gene TRBJ2-5; either TRBD1 or TRBD2 may fit D (5 bases each). V was trimmed by 7 bases and J by 1 base, leaving 16 bases between them. The CDR3 consists of 15 residues. The germline CDR1 and CDR2 sequences are SGHTA and FQGNSA. As DNA, the CDR3 is TGTGCCAGCACCTTCCGGGGCGATCGCCAAGAGACCCAGTACTTC. It yields the protein CASTFRGDRQETQYF.

This clonotype was detected ten times or more. The chain has TRBV7-8 and TRBJ2-7; TRBD1 agrees at 9 bases. The CDR3 runs to 14 residues. Germline V gives CDR1 SGHVS, CDR2 FQNEAQ. After removal of 0 bases from V and 8 bases from J, the junction contained 5 bases not matched to a gene. The CDR3 DNA is TGTGCCAGCAGCTTAGCATCCGGGACAGGGAAGCAGTACTTC. It specifies CASSLASGTGKQYF.

This clonotype was observed many times. The rearrangement links TRBV7-2 to TRBJ2-1; TRBD2 matches 14 bases. This CDR3 region has 14 residues. The V segment lost 5 bases and the J segment 10 bases; nucleotides outside the gene matches: 4. Germline CDR1 SGHTA, CDR2 FQGNSA. The CDR3 protein is CASSTGLAGEEQFF. The CDR3, as DNA: TGTGCCAGCAGCACGGGACTAGCGGGGGAAGAGCAGTTCTTC.

The rearrangement joins TRBV12-3 or TRBV12-4 to TRBJ2-1, with D possibly matching TRBD2 (6 bases). The CDR3 has 17 residues. Between the trimmed V and J ends, which lost 8 bases and 0 bases, there was a span of 20 bases. CDR3 protein: CASSPLRGGISYNEQFF. DNA of the CDR3: TGTGCCAGCTCTCCGCTGCGGGGCGGGATCTCCTACAATGAGCAGTTCTTC.

This clonotype was counted between two and nine times. The chain combines TRBV4-1 with TRBJ1-2, with unresolved D. This CDR3 comprises 13 residues. Trimming took 1 base from V and 6 from J, leaving 9 bases between them. Germline V gives CDR1 MGHRA, CDR2 YSYEKL. CDR3 DNA sequence: TGCGCCAGCAGCCAAGTGTTCGGGGATGGCTACACCTTC. Translated: CASSQVFGDGYTF.

This clonotype came up many times. The chain combines TRBV7-6 with TRBJ1-1; 9 nucleotides match TRBD1. The germline V gene has CDR1 SGHVS and CDR2 FNYEAQ. This CDR3 has 14 amino acids. J was trimmed by 1 base and V by 5 bases; bases with no gene match: 2. The CDR3 protein is CASSAGQGNTEAFF. The CDR3 DNA sequence: TGTGCCAGCAGCGCGGGACAGGGGAACACTGAAGCTTTCTTT.

This clonotype showed up many times. The rearrangement joins TRBV7-9 to TRBJ2-5, with TRBD2 identical over 10 bases. V lost 2 bases and J lost 5; bases outside the gene matches: 8. Germline CDR1 reads SEHNR; CDR2 reads FQNEAQ (reference sequence). This CDR3 has 16 amino acids. The DNA of the CDR3 is TGTGCCAGCAGCTTACCCCCTAGCGGGAGTAGTGAGACCCAGTACTTC. Protein product: CASSLPPSGSSETQYF.